This TCR beta chain was sequenced during a study of blood T cell repertoires in COVID-19. Study-wide context: The United States, Italy and Spain were the sources of the acute and convalescent COVID-19 samples. Sources were T cells, B-cell-depleted T cells, or PBMCs; the material itself was cDNA or gDNA.

The V end was cut by 1 base, the J end by 0 bases, with 16 bases between. There are 18 residues in the CDR3. CDR1 is GTSNPN and CDR2 is SVGIG in the germline V gene (reference sequence). In the original processing: Cell counts per sample came from amplifying reference gene primers. TCRdb's table, derived via immunoSEQ multiplex PCR, lists solely in-frame clones and lacks some. The D gene and trimming were derived from the DNA, and the V and J assignments and clone size from that table. The sample lists a few hundred thousand clones; around 88% were seen once. The sequenced material came from peripheral blood. The V call is TRBV30, the J call TRBJ2-6; TRBD1 is a possible D gene (5 bases). The source is a woman aged 45 to 65 with acute or convalescent COVID-19. CDR3 residues: CAWSALGHLSSGANVLTF. The DNA of the CDR3 is TGTGCCTGGAGTGCCTTAGGACACCTCTCCTCTGGGGCCAACGTCCTGACTTTC.